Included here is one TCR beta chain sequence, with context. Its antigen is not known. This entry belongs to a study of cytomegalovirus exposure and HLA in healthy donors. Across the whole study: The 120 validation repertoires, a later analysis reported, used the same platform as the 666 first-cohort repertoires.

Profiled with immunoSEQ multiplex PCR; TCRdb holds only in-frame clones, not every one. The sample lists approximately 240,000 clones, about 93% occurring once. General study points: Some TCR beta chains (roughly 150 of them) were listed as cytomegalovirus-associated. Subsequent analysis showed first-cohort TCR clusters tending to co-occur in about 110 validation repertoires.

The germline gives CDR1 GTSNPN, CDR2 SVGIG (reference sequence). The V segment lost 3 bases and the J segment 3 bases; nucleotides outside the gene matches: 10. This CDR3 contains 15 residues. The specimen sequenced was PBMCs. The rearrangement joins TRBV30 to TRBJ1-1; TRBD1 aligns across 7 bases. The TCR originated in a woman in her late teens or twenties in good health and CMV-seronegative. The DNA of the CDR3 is TGTGCCTGGAGGGCACAGGGGATGGCTCACACTGAAGCTTTCTTT. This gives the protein CAWRAQGMAHTEAFF.